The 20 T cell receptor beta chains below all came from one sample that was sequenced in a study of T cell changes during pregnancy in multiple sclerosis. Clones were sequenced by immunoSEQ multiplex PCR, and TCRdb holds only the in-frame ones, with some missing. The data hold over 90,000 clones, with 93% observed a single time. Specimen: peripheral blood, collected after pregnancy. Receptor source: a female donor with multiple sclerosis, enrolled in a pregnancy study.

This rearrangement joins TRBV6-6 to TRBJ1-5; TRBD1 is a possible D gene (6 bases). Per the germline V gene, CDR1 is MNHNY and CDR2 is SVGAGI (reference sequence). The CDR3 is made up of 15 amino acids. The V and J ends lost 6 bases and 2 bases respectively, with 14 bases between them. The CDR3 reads CASRRLDRGNQPQHF. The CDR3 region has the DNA TGTGCCAGCAGACGGCTGGACAGAGGCAATCAGCCCCAGCATTTT.

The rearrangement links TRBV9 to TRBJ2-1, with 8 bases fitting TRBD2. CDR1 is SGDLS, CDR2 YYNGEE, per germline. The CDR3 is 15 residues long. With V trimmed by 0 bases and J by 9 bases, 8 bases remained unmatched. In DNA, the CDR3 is TGTGCCAGCAGCGTAGACTTCGGGGGGGGCGGTGAGCAGTTCTTC. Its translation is CASSVDFGGGGEQFF.

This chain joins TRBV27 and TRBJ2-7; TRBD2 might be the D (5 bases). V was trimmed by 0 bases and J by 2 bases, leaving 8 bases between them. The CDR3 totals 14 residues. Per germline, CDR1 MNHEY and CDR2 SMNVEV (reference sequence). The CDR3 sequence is CASSLSPGAYEQYF. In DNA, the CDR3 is TGTGCCAGCAGTTTATCCCCCGGGGCCTACGAGCAGTACTTC.

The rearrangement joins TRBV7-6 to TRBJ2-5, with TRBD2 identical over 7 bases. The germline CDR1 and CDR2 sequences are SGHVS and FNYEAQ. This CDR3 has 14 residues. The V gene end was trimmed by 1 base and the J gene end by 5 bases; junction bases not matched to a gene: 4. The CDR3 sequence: CASSLGGGLETQYF. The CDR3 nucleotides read TGTGCCAGCAGCTTAGGGGGGGGTCTGGAGACCCAGTACTTC.

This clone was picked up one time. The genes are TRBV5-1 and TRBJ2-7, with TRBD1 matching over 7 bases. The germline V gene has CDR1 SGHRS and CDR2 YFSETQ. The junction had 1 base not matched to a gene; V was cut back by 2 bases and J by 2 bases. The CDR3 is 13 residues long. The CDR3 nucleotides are TGCGCCAGCAGCTTCGGACAGGCCTACGAGCAGTACTTC. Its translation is CASSFGQAYEQYF.

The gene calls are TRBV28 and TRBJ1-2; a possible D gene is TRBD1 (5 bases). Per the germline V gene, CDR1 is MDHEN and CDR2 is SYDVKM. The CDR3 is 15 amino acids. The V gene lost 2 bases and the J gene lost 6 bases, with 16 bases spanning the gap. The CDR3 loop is CASSLLGRGADGYTF. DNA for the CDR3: TGTGCCAGCAGTTTACTCGGACGCGGGGCTGATGGCTACACCTTC.

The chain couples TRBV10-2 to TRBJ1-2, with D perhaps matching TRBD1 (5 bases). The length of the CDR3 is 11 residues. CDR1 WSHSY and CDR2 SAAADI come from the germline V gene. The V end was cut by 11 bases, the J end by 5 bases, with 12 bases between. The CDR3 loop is CAGEGRYGYTF. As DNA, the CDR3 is TGCGCCGGGGAGGGGCGGTATGGCTACACCTTC.

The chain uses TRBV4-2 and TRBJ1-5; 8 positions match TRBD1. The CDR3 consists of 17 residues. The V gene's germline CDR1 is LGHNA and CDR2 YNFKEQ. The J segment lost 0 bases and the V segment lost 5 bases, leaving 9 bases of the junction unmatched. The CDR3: CASSFQGATPSNQPQHF. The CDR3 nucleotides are TGTGCCAGCAGCTTCCAGGGGGCAACCCCTAGCAATCAGCCCCAGCATTTT.

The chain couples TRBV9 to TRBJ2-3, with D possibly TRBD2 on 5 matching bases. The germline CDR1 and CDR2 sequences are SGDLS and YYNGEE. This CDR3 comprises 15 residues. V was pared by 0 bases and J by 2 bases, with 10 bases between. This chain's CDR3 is CASSVGRVYTDTQYF. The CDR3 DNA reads TGTGCCAGCAGCGTAGGGCGGGTCTACACAGATACGCAGTATTTT. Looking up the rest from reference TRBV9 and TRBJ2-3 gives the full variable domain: DSGVTQTPKHLITATGQRVTLRCSPRSGDLSVYWYQQSLDQGLQFLIQYYNGEERAKGNILERFSAQQFPDLHSELNLSSLELGDSALYFCASSVGRVYTDTQYFGPGTRLTVL.

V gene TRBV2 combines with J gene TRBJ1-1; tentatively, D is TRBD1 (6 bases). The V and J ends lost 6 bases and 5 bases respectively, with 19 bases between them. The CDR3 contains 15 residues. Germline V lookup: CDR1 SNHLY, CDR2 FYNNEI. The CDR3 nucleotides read TGTGCCAGCAGGACGGGACACAGGGTGAGGACTGAAGCTTTCTTT. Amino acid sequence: CASRTGHRVRTEAFF.

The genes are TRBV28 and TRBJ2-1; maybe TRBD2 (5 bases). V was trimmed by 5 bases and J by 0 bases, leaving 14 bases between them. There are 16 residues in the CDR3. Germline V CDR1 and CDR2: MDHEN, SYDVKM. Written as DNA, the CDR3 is TGTGCCAGCAGTACCCGGAGTAGCGACTCCTACAATGAGCAGTTCTTC. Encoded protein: CASSTRSSDSYNEQFF.

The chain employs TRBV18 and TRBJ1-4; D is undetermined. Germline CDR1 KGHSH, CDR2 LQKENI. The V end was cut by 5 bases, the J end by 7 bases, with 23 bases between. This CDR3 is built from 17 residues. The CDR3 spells CASSSRTSGIRSEKLFF. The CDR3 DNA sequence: TGTGCCAGCTCATCCAGGACGTCCGGGATTCGTAGTGAAAAACTGTTTTTT.

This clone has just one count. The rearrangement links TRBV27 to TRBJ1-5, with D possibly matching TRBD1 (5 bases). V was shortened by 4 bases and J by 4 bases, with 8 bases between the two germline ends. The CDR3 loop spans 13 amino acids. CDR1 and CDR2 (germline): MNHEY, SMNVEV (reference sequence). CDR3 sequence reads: CASSSGGNQPQHF. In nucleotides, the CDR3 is TGTGCCAGCAGTTCGGGGGGGAATCAGCCCCAGCATTTT.

This CDR3 is CASKYRGQMHTGELFF. The DNA of the CDR3 is TGCGCCAGCAAATACCGGGGACAGATGCACACCGGGGAGCTGTTTTTT. The rearrangement joins TRBV10-2 to TRBJ2-2, with TRBD1 matching 7 bases. From germline, CDR1 is WSHSY and CDR2 SAAADI. V dropped 7 bases and J dropped 3; count of bases not matched to a gene: 11. This CDR3 comprises 16 residues.

The CDR3 sequence: CASRPDRAISLKDTQYF. For the CDR3, the DNA is TGCGCCAGCAGGCCAGACAGGGCCATTAGTTTAAAGGATACGCAGTATTTT. The chain links TRBV5-1 to TRBJ2-3; 7 bases align to TRBD1. There are 17 residues in the CDR3. The germline CDR1 and CDR2 sequences are SGHRS and YFSETQ. Losses at the gene ends were 5 bases for V and 6 bases for J; bases not matched to a gene: 18. The complete variable domain, with remaining parts taken from reference TRBV5-1 and TRBJ2-3, reads KAGVTQTPRYLIKTRGQQVTLSCSPISGHRSVSWYQQTPGQGLQFLFEYFSETQRNKGNFPGRFSGRQFSNSRSEMNVSTLELGDSALYLCASRPDRAISLKDTQYFGPGTRLTVL.

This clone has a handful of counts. The DNA of the CDR3 is TGTGCCTGGAGTGTTAAACAGACCTTCACTGAAGCTTTCTTT. Amino acid sequence: CAWSVKQTFTEAFF. The V call is TRBV30, the J call TRBJ1-1; D gene ambiguous. From germline, CDR1 is GTSNPN and CDR2 SVGIG (reference sequence). Between the trimmed V and J ends, which lost 0 bases and 4 bases, there was a span of 12 bases. The CDR3 length is 14 residues.

In DNA form, the CDR3 reads TGTGCCAGCTCACCTCTTCCCGCAGATACGCAGTATTTT. Protein: CASSPLPADTQYF. The J gene is TRBJ2-3, the V gene TRBV18; D unresolved. The CDR3 has 13 residues. CDR1 is KGHSH, CDR2 LQKENI, per germline. V shed 3 bases and J shed 4 bases, with 8 bases lying between them.

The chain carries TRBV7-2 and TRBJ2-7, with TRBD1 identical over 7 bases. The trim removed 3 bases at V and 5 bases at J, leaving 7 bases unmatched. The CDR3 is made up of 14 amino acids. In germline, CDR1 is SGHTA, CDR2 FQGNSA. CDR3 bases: TGTGCCAGCAGCTTGACAGGGAACCCCCACGAGCAGTACTTC. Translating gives CASSLTGNPHEQYF.

CDR3 DNA sequence: TGTGCCAGCAGCGATTCACTAGCGGCGAACAATGAGCAGTTCTTC. Translation: CASSDSLAANNEQFF. The chain couples TRBV7-9 to TRBJ2-1, with 8 bases that match TRBD2. The germline gives CDR1 SEHNR, CDR2 FQNEAQ (reference sequence). V lost 5 bases and J lost 5; bases outside the gene matches: 8. The length of the CDR3 is 15 residues.

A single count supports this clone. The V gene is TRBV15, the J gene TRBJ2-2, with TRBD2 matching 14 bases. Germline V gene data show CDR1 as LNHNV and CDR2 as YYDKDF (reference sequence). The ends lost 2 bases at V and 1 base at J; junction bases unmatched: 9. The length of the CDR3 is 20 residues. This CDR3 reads CATSRNLPGLAGENTGELFF. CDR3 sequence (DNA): TGTGCCACCAGCAGAAATTTACCGGGACTAGCGGGAGAGAACACCGGGGAGCTGTTTTTT.